This TCR beta chain was retrieved from a study of blood T cells in healthy people across ages (dated by TCRdb to between 2014 and 2017). Study-wide context: In model experiments, template switching captured about one uniquely barcoded TCR beta cDNA molecule for every two T cells. The study measured age-related changes in TCR beta repertoire diversity using deep sequencing normalized with unique cDNA molecular identifiers. Four age groups were formed from the donors: young (average approximately 15 years), middle-aged (approximately 40), aged (approximately 60) and long-lived (approximately 78). To avoid experimental bias, donors of different ages were distributed randomly across sequencing lanes. Two additional independent replicas of 1 million unique cDNA reads from the same blood draw were analyzed for two donors (one aged 18 to 30 and one aged 80 or older). What the work shows at the level of the full study, not this receptor alone: There was a strong correlation between observed TCR beta diversity and the percentage of naive T cells measured by flow cytometry. Because donor CMV infection status was unknown, age-related changes in expanded clonotypes were potentially confounded. Estimates of total diversity from one million sequenced T cells were regarded as lower bounds and underestimates. Because profiling used bulk unsorted PBMCs, naive and antigen-experienced compartments could not be compared conclusively. Compared with the aged group, more naive CD4+ T cells, fewer expanded clones and increased TCR diversity were shown by the long-lived group, suggesting age selection. Observed TCR beta diversity per million T cells fell roughly linearly with age, and a significant reduction was already apparent by age around 39.

In regard to this clonotype: Its antigen remains unidentified. It has no much larger one-base neighbor in the sample; base qualities were not kept.

The roughly 39 donors, aged about 6 to 100 years, were systemically healthy Caucasian individuals from Russia. Each donor gave roughly 9.5 milliliters of peripheral blood, collected into EDTA-treated Vacutainer tubes. PBMCs were isolated by Ficoll-Paque density-gradient centrifugation, with at least 6 million obtained per sample. Total RNA was extracted from PBMCs with Trizol reagent, with at least 6 micrograms obtained per sample. The percentages of naive CD45RAhigh/CD27high T cells were determined by flow cytometry on a PBMC aliquot from every donor. Trimming leaves V shorter by 6 bases and J shorter by 4 bases, with the junction holding 8 bases beyond the gene matches. Taken from the germline V gene (reference sequence), the CDR1 and CDR2 loops are DFQATT and SNEGSKA. The CDR3 goes from the cysteine to the phenylalanine over 15 residues. The kept DNA is CDR3 alone, 45 bases in frame from the first base.

Library preparation was by 5' RACE. Sequencer: Illumina HiSeq 2500. A second PCR of about 6 to 11 cycles was performed with a sample-barcoded 5' primer and a J-beta primer mix. A unique molecular identifier was introduced onto each TCR beta cDNA molecule by a template-switch 5' adaptor carrying 12 random nucleotides. Each sample yielded at least 2.5 million CDR3-containing paired-end reads. The Mint cDNA synthesis kit, primed by a TRBC-specific oligonucleotide, was used to synthesize first-strand cDNA from all RNA. All cDNA was treated with uracil-DNA glycosylase and then went through a first 18-cycle PCR with the universal primers M1SS and BC2_uni_R. In the original analysis: Normalization of each sample was performed by random selection of 1 million high-quality reads, each carrying a distinct molecular identifier. Instead of being binned into consensus sequences, reads that shared molecular identifiers were thrown out. MiTCR, run with a Q25 quality threshold and the strictest error-elimination algorithm, handled CDR3 identification, clonotype clustering and error correction. A nonparametric unseen species model with Euler transformation was used to estimate lower-bound total TCR beta diversity. TCRdb reprocessing: public reads trimmed at Q25 with fastp, clones called with MiXCR, in-frame beta chains kept. A single entry per CDR3 protein holds the most common genes and DNA from its merged rows. These V and J calls originate from TCRdb's pipeline instead of the authors' own analysis. The sample table records about 1.8 million distinct CDR3 sequences; roughly 52% of these occur just once. Clones ranked in the top ten supply approximately 2% of the sample.

Sequencing was carried out using blood. The sequence links TRBV20-1 to TRBJ2-1; TRBD2 matches 11 bases in the middle. The sequence was obtained from a middle-aged woman in good health. The CDR3 region has the sequence CSAWVAGGMYNEQFF. Read as DNA, the sequence is TGCAGTGCCTGGGTAGCGGGGGGGATGTACAATGAGCAGTTCTTC.